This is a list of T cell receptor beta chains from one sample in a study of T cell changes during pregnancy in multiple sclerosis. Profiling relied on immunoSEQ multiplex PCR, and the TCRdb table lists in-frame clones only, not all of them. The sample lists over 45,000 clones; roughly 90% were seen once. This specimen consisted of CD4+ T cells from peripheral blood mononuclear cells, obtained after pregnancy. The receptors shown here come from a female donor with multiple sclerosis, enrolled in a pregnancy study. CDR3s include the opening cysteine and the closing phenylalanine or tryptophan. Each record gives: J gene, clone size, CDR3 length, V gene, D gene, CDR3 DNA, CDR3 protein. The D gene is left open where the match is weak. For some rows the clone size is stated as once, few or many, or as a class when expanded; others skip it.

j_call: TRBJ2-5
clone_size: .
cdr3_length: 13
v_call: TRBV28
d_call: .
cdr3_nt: TGCGCCAGCAGCTCTCCAGGGGGGGAGACCCAGTACTTC
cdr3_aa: CASSSPGGETQYF

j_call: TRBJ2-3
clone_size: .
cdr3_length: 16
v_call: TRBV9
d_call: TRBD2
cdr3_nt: TGTGCCAGCAGCGTAGCAGCGGGAGGGCAAGGAGATACGCAGTATTTT
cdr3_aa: CASSVAAGGQGDTQYF

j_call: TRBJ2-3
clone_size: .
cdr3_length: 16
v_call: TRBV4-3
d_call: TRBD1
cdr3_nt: TGCGCCAGCAGCCTCCGGGACAGGGCAACGGCAGATACGCAGTATTTT
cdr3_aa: CASSLRDRATADTQYF

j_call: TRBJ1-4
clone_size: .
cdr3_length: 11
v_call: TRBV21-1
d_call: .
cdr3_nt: TGTGCCAGCAGCAGACAGGAAAAACTGTTTTTT
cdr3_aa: CASSRQEKLFF

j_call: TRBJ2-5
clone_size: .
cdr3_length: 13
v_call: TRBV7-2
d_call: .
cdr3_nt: TGTGCCAGCAGCTTGGCTAGACAAGAGACCCAGTACTTC
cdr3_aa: CASSLARQETQYF

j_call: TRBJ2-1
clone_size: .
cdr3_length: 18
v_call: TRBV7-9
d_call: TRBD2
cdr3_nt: TGTGCCAGCAGCTTCTACCCATCCGGGGGAGGGATCTACAATGAGCAGTTCTTC
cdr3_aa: CASSFYPSGGGIYNEQFF

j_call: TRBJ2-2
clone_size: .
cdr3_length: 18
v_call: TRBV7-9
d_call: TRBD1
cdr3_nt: TGTGCCAGCAGCTTAACGGCGGGGACAGGGGCGGCGAACAATGAGCTGTTTTTT
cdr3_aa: CASSLTAGTGAANNELFF

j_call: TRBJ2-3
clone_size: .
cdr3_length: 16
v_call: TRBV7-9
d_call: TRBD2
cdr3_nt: TGTGCCAGCAGCTTCGGAGGGGCGGGAGGGCCTGATACGCAGTATTTT
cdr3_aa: CASSFGGAGGPDTQYF

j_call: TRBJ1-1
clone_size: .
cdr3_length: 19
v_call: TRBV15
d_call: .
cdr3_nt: TGTGCCACCAGCAGGAAGTGGCCGGGCCTGACAGTGTTACCCACTGAAGCTTTCTTT
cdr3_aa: CATSRKWPGLTVLPTEAFF

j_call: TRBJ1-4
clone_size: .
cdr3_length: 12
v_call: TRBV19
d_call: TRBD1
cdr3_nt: TGTGCCAGTAGTATTCAATCAGGGGGACTGTTTTTT
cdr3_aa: CASSIQSGGLFF

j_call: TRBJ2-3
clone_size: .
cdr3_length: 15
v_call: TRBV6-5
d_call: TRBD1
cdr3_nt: TGTGCCAGCAGTTCCAGGACAGGGAGATCCGATACGCAGTATTTT
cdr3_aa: CASSSRTGRSDTQYF

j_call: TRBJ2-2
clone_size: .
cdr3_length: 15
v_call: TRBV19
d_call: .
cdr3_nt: TGTGCCAGTATTGATAGCCAGTTGTATACCGGGGAGCTGTTTTTT
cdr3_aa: CASIDSQLYTGELFF

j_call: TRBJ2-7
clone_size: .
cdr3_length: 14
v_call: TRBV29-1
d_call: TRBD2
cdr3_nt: TGCAGCGTTGACCAAGGGGCGGGAGGCTACGAGCAGTACTTC
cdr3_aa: CSVDQGAGGYEQYF

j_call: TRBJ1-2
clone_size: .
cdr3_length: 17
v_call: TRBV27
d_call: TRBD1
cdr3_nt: TGTGCCAGCAGTCCAACAGCCGGACAGGTGGCTTTGTATGGCTACACCTTC
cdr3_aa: CASSPTAGQVALYGYTF

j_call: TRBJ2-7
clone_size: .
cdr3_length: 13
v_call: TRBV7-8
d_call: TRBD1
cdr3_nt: TGTGCCAGCAGCTGGGGACAGGGATACGAGCAGTACTTC
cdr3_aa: CASSWGQGYEQYF

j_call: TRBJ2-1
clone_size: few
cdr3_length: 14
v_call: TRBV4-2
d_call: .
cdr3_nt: TGTGCCAGCAGCCAAGAAACGCCAGACAATGAGCAGTTCTTC
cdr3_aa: CASSQETPDNEQFF

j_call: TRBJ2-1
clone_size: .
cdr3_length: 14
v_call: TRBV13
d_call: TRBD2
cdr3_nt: TGTGCCAGCAGCCAGCGGGGTAGCGGGAGCATTCAGTTCTTC
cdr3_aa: CASSQRGSGSIQFF

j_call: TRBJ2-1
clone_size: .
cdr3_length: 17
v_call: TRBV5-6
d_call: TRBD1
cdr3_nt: TGTGCCAGCAGCTTGAATTATGGACAGGGTGTAATCAATGAGCAGTTCTTC
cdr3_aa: CASSLNYGQGVINEQFF

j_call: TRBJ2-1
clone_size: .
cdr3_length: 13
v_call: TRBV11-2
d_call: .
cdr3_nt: TGTGCCAGCAGCTCCGAGGTATACAATGAGCAGTTCTTC
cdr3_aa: CASSSEVYNEQFF

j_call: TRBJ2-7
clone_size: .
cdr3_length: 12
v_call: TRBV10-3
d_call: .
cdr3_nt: TGTGCCATCAGTGACTTGCGGAAAGAGCAGTACTTC
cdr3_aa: CAISDLRKEQYF

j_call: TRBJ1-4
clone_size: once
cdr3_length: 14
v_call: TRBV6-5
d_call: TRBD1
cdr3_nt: TGTGCCAGCAGTCGGGACAGCCCTAATGAAAAACTGTTTTTT
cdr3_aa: CASSRDSPNEKLFF

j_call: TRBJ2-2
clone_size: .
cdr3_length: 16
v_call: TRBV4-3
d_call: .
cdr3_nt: TGCGCCAGCAGCCGACTGGGGGCTAGCGGCACCGGGGAGCTGTTTTTT
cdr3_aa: CASSRLGASGTGELFF

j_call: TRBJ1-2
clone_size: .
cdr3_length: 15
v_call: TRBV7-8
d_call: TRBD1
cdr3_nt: TGTGCCAGCAGCTTAGCGTACAGGGGGCTTAGTGGCTACACCTTC
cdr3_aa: CASSLAYRGLSGYTF

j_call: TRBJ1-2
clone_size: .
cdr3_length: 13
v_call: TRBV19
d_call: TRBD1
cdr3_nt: TGTGCCAGTAGTATGACAGGGAGAAGTGGCTACACCTTC
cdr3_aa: CASSMTGRSGYTF

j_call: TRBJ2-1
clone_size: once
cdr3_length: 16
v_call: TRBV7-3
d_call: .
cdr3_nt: TGTGCCAGCAGCGAAACAGGGTCGGGCCTCTACAATGAGCAGTTCTTC
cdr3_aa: CASSETGSGLYNEQFF

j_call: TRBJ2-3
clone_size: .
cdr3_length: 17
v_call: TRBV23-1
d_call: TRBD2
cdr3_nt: TGCGCCAGGACTCGTAACGTTAGCGGGAGGGGCGAAGATACGCAGTATTTT
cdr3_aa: CARTRNVSGRGEDTQYF

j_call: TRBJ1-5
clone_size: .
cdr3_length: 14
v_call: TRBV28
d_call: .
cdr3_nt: TGTGCCAGCAGTTTTAACAGGGTGCATCAGCCCCAGCATTTT
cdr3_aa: CASSFNRVHQPQHF

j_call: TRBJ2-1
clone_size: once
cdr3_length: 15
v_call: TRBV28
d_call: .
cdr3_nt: TGTGCCACCTCTTTCCGGGACATTATCTACAATGAGCAGTTCTTC
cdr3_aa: CATSFRDIIYNEQFF

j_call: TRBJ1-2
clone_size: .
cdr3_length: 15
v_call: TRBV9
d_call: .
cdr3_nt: TGTGCCAGCAGCGTAGGGGGAGGGGGGGCTCGAGGCTACACCTTC
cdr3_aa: CASSVGGGGARGYTF

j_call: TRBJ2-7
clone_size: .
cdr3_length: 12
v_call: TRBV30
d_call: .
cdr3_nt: TGTGCCTACACACAGAGCTCCTACGAGCAGTACTTC
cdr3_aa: CAYTQSSYEQYF

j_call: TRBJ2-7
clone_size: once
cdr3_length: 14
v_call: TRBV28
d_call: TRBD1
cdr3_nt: TGTGCCAGCAGTCCGGACAGGGTAGCCTACGAGCAGTACTTC
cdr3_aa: CASSPDRVAYEQYF

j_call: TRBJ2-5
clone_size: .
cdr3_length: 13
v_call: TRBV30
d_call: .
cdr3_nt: TGTGCCTGGAGTTCGGGGTACCAAGAGACCCAGTACTTC
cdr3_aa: CAWSSGYQETQYF

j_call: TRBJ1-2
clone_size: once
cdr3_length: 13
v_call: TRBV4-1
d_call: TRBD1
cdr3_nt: TGCGCCAGCAGCATGGACAGGGGGCCTAGCTACACCTTC
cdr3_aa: CASSMDRGPSYTF

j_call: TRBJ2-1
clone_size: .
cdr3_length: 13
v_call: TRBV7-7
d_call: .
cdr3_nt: TGTGCTAGCAGCCCTGACAGCTTCGGGGAGCAGTTCTTC
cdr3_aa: CASSPDSFGEQFF

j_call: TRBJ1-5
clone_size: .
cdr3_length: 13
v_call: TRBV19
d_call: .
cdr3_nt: TGTGCCAGTAGTTTTCAAAGAGGGCAGCCCCAGCATTTT
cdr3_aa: CASSFQRGQPQHF

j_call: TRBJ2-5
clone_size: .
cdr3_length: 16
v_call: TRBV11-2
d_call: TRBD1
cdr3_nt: TGTGCCAGCAGCCACGGGTCAGGGACAGGTGAAGAGACCCAGTACTTC
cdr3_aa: CASSHGSGTGEETQYF

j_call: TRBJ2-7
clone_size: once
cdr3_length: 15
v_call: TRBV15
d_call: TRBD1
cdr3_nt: TGTGCCACCAGCAGAGAGCAGGGGGTCTCCTACGAGCAGTACTTC
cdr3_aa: CATSREQGVSYEQYF

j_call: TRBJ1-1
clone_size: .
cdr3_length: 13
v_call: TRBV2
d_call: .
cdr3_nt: TGTGCCAGCAGAGAACCTTCTAACACTGAAGCTTTCTTT
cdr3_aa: CASREPSNTEAFF

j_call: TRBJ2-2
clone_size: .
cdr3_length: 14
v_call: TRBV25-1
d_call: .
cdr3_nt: TGTGCCAGCAGCGAAGGGAAGGGGAACGGGGAGCTGTTTTTT
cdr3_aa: CASSEGKGNGELFF

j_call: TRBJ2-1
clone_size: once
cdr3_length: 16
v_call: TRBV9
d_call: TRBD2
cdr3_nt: TGTGCCAGCAGCGCGGGACTAGCGGGAGTCGTTAGTGAGCAGTTCTTC
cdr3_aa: CASSAGLAGVVSEQFF

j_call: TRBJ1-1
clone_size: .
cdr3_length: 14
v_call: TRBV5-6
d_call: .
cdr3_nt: TGTGCCAGCAGCTTAGACAGGAAGAACACTGAAGCTTTCTTT
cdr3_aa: CASSLDRKNTEAFF

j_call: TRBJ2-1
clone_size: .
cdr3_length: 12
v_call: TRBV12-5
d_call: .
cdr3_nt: TGTGCTAGTGGCCCTATAATAAATGAGCAGTTCTTC
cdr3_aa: CASGPIINEQFF

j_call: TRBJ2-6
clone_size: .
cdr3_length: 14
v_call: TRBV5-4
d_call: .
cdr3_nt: TGTGCCAGCAGCTTGGTACTTGGGGCCAACGTCCTGACTTTC
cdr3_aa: CASSLVLGANVLTF

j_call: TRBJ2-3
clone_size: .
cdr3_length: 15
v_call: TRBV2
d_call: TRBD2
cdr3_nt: TGTGCCAGCATCAGGACTAGCGGGATCACAGATACGCAGTATTTT
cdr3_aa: CASIRTSGITDTQYF

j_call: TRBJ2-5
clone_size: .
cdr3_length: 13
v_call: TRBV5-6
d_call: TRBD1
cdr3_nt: TGTGCCAGCAGGTCGAGGGGGCTGAAGACCCAGTACTTC
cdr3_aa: CASRSRGLKTQYF

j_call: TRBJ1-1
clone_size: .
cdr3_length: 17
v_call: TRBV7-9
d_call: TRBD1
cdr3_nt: TGTGCCAGCAGCTCCAACGACAGGGGGATAATGAACACTGAAGCTTTCTTT
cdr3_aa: CASSSNDRGIMNTEAFF

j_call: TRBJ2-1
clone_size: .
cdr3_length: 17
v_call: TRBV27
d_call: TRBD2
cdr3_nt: TGTGCCAGCACCATTATTCAAACTAGCGGGAGAACCAATGAGCAGTTCTTC
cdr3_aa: CASTIIQTSGRTNEQFF

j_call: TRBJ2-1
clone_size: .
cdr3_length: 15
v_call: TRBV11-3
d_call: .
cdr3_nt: TGTGCCAGCAGCGCACCGGGACTAACACAGGGTGAGCAGTTCTTC
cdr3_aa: CASSAPGLTQGEQFF

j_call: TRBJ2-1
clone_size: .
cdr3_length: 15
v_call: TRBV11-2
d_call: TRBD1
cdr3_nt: TGTGCCAGCAGCCGCGCTTTGACAGGGAACAATGAGCAGTTCTTC
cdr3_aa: CASSRALTGNNEQFF

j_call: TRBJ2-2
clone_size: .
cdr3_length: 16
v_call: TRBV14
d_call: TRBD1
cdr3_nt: TGTGCCAGCAGCTTTCACAGGGGTGAAGGTACCGGGGAGCTGTTTTTT
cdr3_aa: CASSFHRGEGTGELFF

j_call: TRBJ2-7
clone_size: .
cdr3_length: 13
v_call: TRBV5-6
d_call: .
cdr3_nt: TGTGCCAGCAGCTTGGGGGACTTTTACGAGCAGTACTTC
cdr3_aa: CASSLGDFYEQYF

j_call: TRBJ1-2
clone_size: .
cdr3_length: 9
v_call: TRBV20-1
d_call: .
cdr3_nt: TGCAGTGCTTCGGATGGCTACACCTTC
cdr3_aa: CSASDGYTF

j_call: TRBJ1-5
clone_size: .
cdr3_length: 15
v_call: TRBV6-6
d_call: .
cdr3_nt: TGTGCCAGCAGCCGCCGGGAGGGGGTGGGTCAGCCCCAGCATTTT
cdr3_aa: CASSRREGVGQPQHF

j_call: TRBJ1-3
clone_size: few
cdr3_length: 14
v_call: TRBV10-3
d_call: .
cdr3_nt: TGTGCCATCAGTGAGATTCCTCAGGGAAACACCATATATTTT
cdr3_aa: CAISEIPQGNTIYF

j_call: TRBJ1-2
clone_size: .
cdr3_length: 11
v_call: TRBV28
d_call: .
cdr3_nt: TGTGCCAGCAGCACAGTTTATGGCTACACCTTC
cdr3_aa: CASSTVYGYTF